This TCR beta chain was sequenced during a study of T-cell memory formation after mild COVID-19. Regarding the study as a whole: Clones which contracted sat mainly in CM and EM if CD4+, and in EMRA if CD8+. Researchers found some responding clones in pre-infection memory, a sign that cross-reactive memory joined.

The CDR3 loop spans 13 amino acids. Germline CDR1 is LGHNA and CDR2 is YNFKEQ. About this clonotype: The antigen is not known. One end of the junction does not line up with germline, which may come from a read error.

TCRdb re-called the 5' RACE reads through MiXCR, storing one row per CDR3 protein. The table has 390,000 or so distinct CDR3 sequences, 16% seen once. This chain links TRBV4-2 with TRBJ2-7; D unresolved. Sequencing was carried out using PBMCs or a T cell subset sorted from them (not recorded which). This TCR was recovered from a man younger than 35 who had mild COVID-19 (a few samples of this study predate the infection). Cell type and time point are not known. Written as DNA, the CDR3 is TGTGCCAGCAGCCAAGAAGGTAGCCCCCGACTTTATTTC. It encodes CASSQEGSPRLYF.